Following are 11 T cell receptor beta chains from one sample sequenced in a study of a mutant IDH1 vaccine in newly diagnosed glioma. The time point: baseline, week 1 (first vaccination visit). Sample treatment: pre-vaccination baseline after standard-of-care therapy. The method was immunoSEQ multiplex PCR; TCRdb's version includes in-frame clones alone and lacks a portion of them. This table has about 98,000 clones, 70% to 90% appearing once. The sequencing here drew on PBMCs, taken from a glioma patient treated with radiotherapy, temozolomide or both. All receptors derive from a woman in her forties or fifties with glioma.

CDR3 DNA: TGTGCCAGCAGTTTCTCGGGAGGGGCGGGGGCGCGCTACGAGCAGTACTTC. This encodes CASSFSGGAGARYEQYF. This chain joins TRBV27 and TRBJ2-7; TRBD2 aligns across 8 bases. Germline V gives CDR1 MNHEY, CDR2 SMNVEV (reference sequence). This CDR3 spans 17 amino acids. The trim removed 3 bases at V and 3 bases at J, leaving 13 bases unmatched.

In this sample, this clone turned up once. The chain combines TRBV5-1 with TRBJ1-2; 8 bases are shared with TRBD1. The V segment lost 2 bases and the J segment 8 bases; nucleotides outside the gene matches: 11. Germline CDR1 SGHRS, CDR2 YFSETQ. The CDR3 covers 15 residues. CDR3 sequence reads: CASSLVLSGGIGYTF. CDR3 in DNA: TGCGCCAGCAGCTTAGTCCTGTCAGGGGGCATCGGCTACACCTTC.

This clone has only a few counts. The chain has TRBV7-9 and TRBJ2-5; 7 nucleotides align to TRBD2. The germline gives CDR1 SEHNR, CDR2 FQNEAQ (reference sequence). The CDR3 is 13 residues long. With V trimmed by 8 bases and J by 2 bases, 5 bases remained unmatched. CDR3 residues: CASLPAGQETQYF. The CDR3 bases are TGTGCCAGCCTTCCAGCGGGGCAAGAGACCCAGTACTTC. The full variable domain, its missing parts supplied by reference TRBV7-9 and TRBJ2-5, is DTGVSQNPRHKITKRGQNVTFRCDPISEHNRLYWYRQTLGQGPEFLTYFQNEAQLEKSRLLSDRFSAERPKGSFSTLEIQRTEQGDSAMYLCASLPAGQETQYFGPGTRLLVL.

The chain links TRBV6-5 to TRBJ2-2; possible D gene TRBD1, 6 bases. Germline CDR1 reads MNHEY; CDR2 reads SVGAGI. V gave up 3 bases and J gave up 6 bases, with 8 bases separating them. The CDR3 spans 13 residues. The CDR3, as DNA: TGTGCCAGCAGTTATACAGGGCCCGGGGAGCTGTTTTTT. This codes for CASSYTGPGELFF.

V usage is TRBV11-2 and J usage is TRBJ1-2; possibly TRBD1 for D (5 bases). The length of the CDR3 is 17 residues. Deletions cut 1 base from V and 4 bases from J, with 19 bases between. In germline, CDR1 is SGHAT, CDR2 FQNNGV. The CDR3 region has the DNA TGTGCCAGCAGCTTAGGCCCCCACGACAGTCAGATCTATGGCTACACCTTC. The encoded protein is CASSLGPHDSQIYGYTF.

The genes are TRBV19 and TRBJ2-2; 10 positions match TRBD2. The CDR3 has 16 residues. The germline V gene has CDR1 LNHDA and CDR2 SQIVND (reference sequence). With 3 bases clipped from V and 2 bases from J, the junction kept 3 bases outside the gene matches. The CDR3 loop is CASSILAGANTGELFF. In DNA form, the CDR3 reads TGTGCCAGTAGTATCCTAGCGGGAGCCAACACCGGGGAGCTGTTTTTT.

The V call is TRBV18, the J call TRBJ1-1, with a tentative D call TRBD1 (6 bases). CDR1 and CDR2 from the germline V gene are KGHSH and LQKENI. The CDR3 extends over 14 amino acids. The V gene lost 2 bases and the J gene lost 4 bases, with 11 bases spanning the gap. CDR3 sequence: CASSPDRGFTEAFF. CDR3 DNA sequence: TGTGCCAGCTCACCAGATAGGGGGTTCACTGAAGCTTTCTTT.

This clone was detected once. This chain links TRBV7-2 with TRBJ2-3; D is unresolved. Germline V gene data show CDR1 as SGHTA and CDR2 as FQGNSA. The CDR3 has 10 residues. V was cut by 3 bases and J by 7 bases, with 2 bases left in between. The CDR3 nucleotides read TGTGCCAGCAGCTTTTATACGCAGTATTTT. The encoded protein is CASSFYTQYF.

The chain links TRBV27 to TRBJ1-2, with 7 bases identical to TRBD1. Germline CDR1 is MNHEY and CDR2 is SMNVEV (reference sequence). V shed 5 bases and J 5 bases; nucleotides not matched to a gene: 11. This CDR3 is built from 15 residues. The CDR3: CASSTQGTRGYGYTF. DNA for the CDR3: TGTGCCAGCAGTACACAGGGGACCAGGGGTTATGGCTACACCTTC.

This sequence joins TRBV4-1 and TRBJ2-7; 9 nucleotides agree with TRBD2. The V gene's germline CDR1 is MGHRA and CDR2 YSYEKL. With V trimmed by 1 base and J by 2 bases, 3 bases remained unmatched. This CDR3 is 15 amino acids long. CDR3 in amino acids: CASSQGTSVAYEQYF. CDR3 DNA sequence: TGCGCCAGCAGCCAAGGGACTAGCGTGGCCTACGAGCAGTACTTC.

This clone was recorded only once. The rearrangement links TRBV5-1 to TRBJ2-3, with D hard to call. CDR1 and CDR2 (germline): SGHRS, YFSETQ. Trimming pared 0 bases from V and 0 bases from J, leaving 8 bases between. The CDR3 has 15 residues. As DNA, the CDR3 is TGCGCCAGCAGCTTGGCCGATTCCAGCACAGATACGCAGTATTTT. Residues: CASSLADSSTDTQYF.